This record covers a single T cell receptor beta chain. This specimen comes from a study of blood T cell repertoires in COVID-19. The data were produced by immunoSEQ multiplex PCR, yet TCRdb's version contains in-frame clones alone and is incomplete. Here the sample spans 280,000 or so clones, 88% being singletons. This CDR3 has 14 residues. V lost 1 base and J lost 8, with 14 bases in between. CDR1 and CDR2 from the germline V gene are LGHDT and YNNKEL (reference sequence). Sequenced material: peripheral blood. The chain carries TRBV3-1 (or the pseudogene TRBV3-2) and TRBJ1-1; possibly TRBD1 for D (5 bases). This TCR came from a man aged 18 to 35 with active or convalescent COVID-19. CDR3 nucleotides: TGTGCCAGCAGCCAAGTCCACCGGGGGACGGAAGCTTTCTTT. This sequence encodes CASSQVHRGTEAFF.